Listed below are T cell receptor beta chains from one sample, sequenced in a study of regulatory T cells in long-lasting Graves disease. MiXCR, run by TCRdb on the multiplex PCR reads, gives a single entry per CDR3 protein. In the table there are about 310,000 distinct CDR3 sequences, 22% of which are singletons. The sequencing used peripheral blood mononuclear cells (PBMCs), collected when the disease was refractory, from a patient treated with antithyroid drugs. All receptors derive from a female donor with Graves disease. CDR3s include the opening cysteine and the closing phenylalanine or tryptophan. The D gene is left open where the match is weak. Clone size is stated in some rows and not others, as once, few, many or a class when expanded.

v_gene	d_gene	len	j_gene	abundance	CDR3aa	CDR3nt
TRBV6-2/TRBV6-3	TRBD2	17	TRBJ2-5	few	CASSYSIAGVSQETQYF	TGTGCCAGCAGTTACTCGATAGCGGGAGTATCCCAAGAGACCCAGTACTTC
TRBV4-2	.	14	TRBJ1-5	.	CASSPHRDNQPQHF	TGTGCCAGCAGCCCCCACCGGGACAATCAGCCCCAGCATTTT
TRBV10-3	.	15	TRBJ1-2	many	CAISEGQGNLYGYTF	TGTGCCATCAGTGAAGGACAAGGGAACCTTTATGGCTACACCTTC
TRBV20-1	.	14	TRBJ2-4	many	CSATQSPAKNIQYF	TGCAGTGCTACCCAGTCGCCAGCCAAAAACATTCAGTACTTC
TRBV7-6	.	15	TRBJ1-2	few	CASSLHDLGTDGYTF	TGTGCCAGCAGCCTGCACGACCTTGGGACGGATGGCTACACCTTC
TRBV20-1	.	12	TRBJ2-5	many	CSASQAEETQYF	TGCAGTGCTAGTCAGGCGGAAGAGACCCAGTACTTC
TRBV7-2	TRBD1	15	TRBJ1-5	.	CASSKDRGVDQPQHF	TGTGCCAGCAGTAAAGACAGGGGAGTCGATCAGCCCCAGCATTTT
TRBV5-1	TRBD1	14	TRBJ1-6	.	CASSQGQSNSPLHF	TGCGCCAGCAGCCAGGGACAGAGTAATTCACCCCTCCACTTT
TRBV29-1	TRBD2	16	TRBJ2-7	few	CSVEPGLAGEEYEQYF	TGCAGCGTTGAACCGGGACTAGCGGGAGAAGAATACGAGCAGTACTTC
TRBV28	.	15	TRBJ1-5	many	CASSLSSGWDQPQHF	TGTGCCAGCAGTTTATCATCCGGCTGGGATCAGCCCCAGCATTTT
TRBV6-2/TRBV6-3	TRBD1	12	TRBJ2-7	many	CASSSPQGDSYF	TGTGCCAGCAGTTCACCACAGGGGGATAGTTACTTC
TRBV27	.	12	TRBJ1-2	.	CASSSGGGSLTF	TGTGCCAGCAGTTCGGGAGGGGGATCCCTCACCTTC
TRBV30	.	13	TRBJ2-5	.	CAWSRDQMGTQYF	TGTGCCTGGAGTAGGGACCAAATGGGGACCCAGTACTTC
TRBV5-1	.	14	TRBJ1-2	few	CASSYDAYNYGYTF	TGCGCCAGCAGCTATGACGCGTATAACTATGGCTACACCTTC
TRBV20-1	.	12	TRBJ2-1	.	CSAPPRGDEQFF	TGCAGTGCTCCCCCCCGGGGTGACGAGCAGTTCTTC
TRBV27	.	13	TRBJ2-7	.	CASSLRVNYEQYF	TGTGCCAGCAGTTTAAGGGTTAACTACGAGCAGTACTTC
TRBV7-2	.	17	TRBJ1-3	.	CASSPYTGTRAGNTIYF	TGTGCCAGCAGCCCATATACAGGGACTAGGGCTGGAAACACCATATATTTT
TRBV2	TRBD1	15	TRBJ2-5	many	CASSPTPTGGETQYF	TGTGCCAGCAGCCCTACCCCGACAGGGGGAGAGACCCAGTACTTC
TRBV12-3/TRBV12-4	TRBD1	15	TRBJ2-5	many	CASSITGTGIETQYF	TGTGCCAGCAGTATCACCGGGACAGGGATAGAGACCCAGTACTTC
TRBV6-2/TRBV6-3	.	12	TRBJ2-5	few	CASTDTQETQYF	TGTGCCAGCACCGACACCCAAGAGACCCAGTACTTC
TRBV2	.	12	TRBJ2-7	many	CASNQATYEQYF	TGTGCCAGCAACCAGGCCACCTACGAGCAGTACTTC
TRBV7-2	TRBD2	15	TRBJ2-7	few	CASSRGLAEGYEQYF	TGTGCCAGCAGCCGAGGACTAGCGGAGGGCTACGAGCAGTACTTC
TRBV27	.	13	TRBJ2-5	many	CASSLSGYETQYF	TGTGCCAGCAGTTTAAGCGGCTACGAGACCCAGTACTTC
TRBV2	TRBD2	14	TRBJ2-7	many	CASVGGGSSYEQYF	TGTGCCAGCGTTGGCGGGGGTAGCTCCTACGAGCAGTACTTC
TRBV28	.	12	TRBJ2-5	few	CAIRTPLGEQYF	TGTGCCATTCGGACACCCCTCGGGGAGCAGTACTTC
TRBV12-3/TRBV12-4	TRBD1	15	TRBJ1-6	many	CASSPTLTGGSPLHF	TGTGCCAGCAGTCCTACCTTGACAGGGGGATCACCCCTCCACTTT
TRBV29-1	.	12	TRBJ2-2	.	CSVGPGTGELFF	TGCAGCGTTGGGCCCGGCACCGGGGAGCTGTTTTTT
TRBV20-1	TRBD2	16	TRBJ2-5	.	CSARGGLAGESEAQYF	TGCAGTGCTAGAGGGGGACTAGCGGGAGAGTCGGAGGCCCAGTACTTC
TRBV13	TRBD1	13	TRBJ1-1	.	CASSTYPGQEAFF	TGTGCCAGCAGCACATACCCGGGACAGGAAGCTTTCTTT